A single sample gave rise to the 8 T cell receptor beta chains below, sequenced in a study of blood T cell repertoires in COVID-19. Measured with immunoSEQ multiplex PCR; TCRdb has only the in-frame clones, and not every one. Of around 150,000 clones listed, more than 75% are singletons. Specimen: PBMCs or T cells enriched from blood (not recorded which). These receptors all stem from a woman aged 50 to 60 who had recovered from COVID-19.

This sequence joins TRBV5-1 and TRBJ2-1, with D maybe TRBD2 (5 bases). V was pared by 5 bases and J by 5 bases, with 8 bases between. From germline, CDR1 is SGHRS and CDR2 YFSETQ. The CDR3 length is 12 residues. The CDR3, as DNA: TGCGCCAGCAGGGTGGGAGACAATGAGCAGTTCTTC. Translating it yields CASRVGDNEQFF.

The CDR3 loop is CASSRLESGKYF. The CDR3 nucleotides are TGTGCCAGCAGTCGTCTGGAGTCGGGGAAGTACTTC. V gene TRBV28 combines with J gene TRBJ2-7, with D perhaps matching TRBD2 (5 bases). V was pared by 5 bases and J by 11 bases, with 16 bases between. The CDR3 is 12 amino acids. Germline lookup yields CDR1 MDHEN and CDR2 SYDVKM.

This sequence joins TRBV2 and TRBJ2-1; 10 bases are a match to TRBD2. Losses at the gene ends were 0 bases for V and 6 bases for J; bases not matched to a gene: 11. The CDR3 extends over 18 amino acids. From germline, CDR1 is SNHLY and CDR2 FYNNEI. The CDR3 nucleotides are TGTGCCAGCAGTGAAGCGCAGTCGGTAGCGGGGGGTTTCAATGAGCAGTTCTTC. It is translated as CASSEAQSVAGGFNEQFF.

This chain joins TRBV7-8 and TRBJ1-1, with 7 bases identical to TRBD1. Germline V gene data show CDR1 as SGHVS and CDR2 as FQNEAQ. V lost 8 bases, J lost 0 bases, and 6 bases stayed unmatched. The CDR3 loop spans 14 amino acids. CDR3 region: CASGGTVMNTEAFF. The DNA for the CDR3 is TGTGCCAGCGGGGGGACAGTCATGAACACTGAAGCTTTCTTT. Drawing the rest from reference TRBV7-8 and TRBJ1-1, the complete variable domain is GAGVSQSPRYKVAKRGQDVALRCDPISGHVSLFWYQQALGQGPEFLTYFQNEAQLDKSGLPSDRFFAERPEGSVSTLKIQRTQQEDSAVYLCASGGTVMNTEAFFGQGTRLTVV.

With regard to this clone: Other DNA sequences in this sample translate to the same CDR3. The V and J genes are TRBV3-1 (or the pseudogene TRBV3-2) and TRBJ2-3, with 8 nucleotides matching TRBD2. CDR1 is LGHDT, CDR2 YNNKEL, per germline (reference sequence). With V trimmed by 6 bases and J by 3 bases, 5 bases remained unmatched. This CDR3 contains 14 residues. CDR3 sequence reads: CASSRSGGTDTQYF. The DNA for the CDR3 is TGTGCCAGCAGTCGATCGGGGGGGACAGATACGCAGTATTTT.

CDR3 loop: CASSSTSGGEETQYF. In nucleotides, the CDR3 is TGTGCCAGCAGTTCTACTAGCGGGGGTGAAGAGACCCAGTACTTC. The rearrangement links TRBV6-2 or TRBV6-3 to TRBJ2-5; TRBD2 matches 11 bases. CDR3 length equals 15 residues. V lost 4 bases, J lost 3 bases, and 4 bases stayed unmatched. From germline, CDR1 is MNHEY and CDR2 SVGEGT.

The chain carries TRBV5-1 and TRBJ2-7; weak D call: TRBD2 (6 bases). The CDR3 sequence is 14 residues long. The germline gives CDR1 SGHRS, CDR2 YFSETQ. The V end was cut by 1 base, the J end by 2 bases, with 10 bases between. CDR3 region: CASSLTGTAYEQYF. Here the CDR3 DNA reads TGCGCCAGCAGCTTGACCGGGACTGCCTACGAGCAGTACTTC.

This chain joins TRBV30 and TRBJ1-5; TRBD1 matches 8 bases. Germline V gene data show CDR1 as GTSNPN and CDR2 as SVGIG (reference sequence). The CDR3 loop spans 13 amino acids. J gave up 5 bases and V 4 bases, and 4 bases lay outside the gene matches. CDR3 protein: CAWTGGQDQPQHF. Here the CDR3 DNA reads TGTGCCTGGACAGGGGGACAGGATCAGCCCCAGCATTTT.